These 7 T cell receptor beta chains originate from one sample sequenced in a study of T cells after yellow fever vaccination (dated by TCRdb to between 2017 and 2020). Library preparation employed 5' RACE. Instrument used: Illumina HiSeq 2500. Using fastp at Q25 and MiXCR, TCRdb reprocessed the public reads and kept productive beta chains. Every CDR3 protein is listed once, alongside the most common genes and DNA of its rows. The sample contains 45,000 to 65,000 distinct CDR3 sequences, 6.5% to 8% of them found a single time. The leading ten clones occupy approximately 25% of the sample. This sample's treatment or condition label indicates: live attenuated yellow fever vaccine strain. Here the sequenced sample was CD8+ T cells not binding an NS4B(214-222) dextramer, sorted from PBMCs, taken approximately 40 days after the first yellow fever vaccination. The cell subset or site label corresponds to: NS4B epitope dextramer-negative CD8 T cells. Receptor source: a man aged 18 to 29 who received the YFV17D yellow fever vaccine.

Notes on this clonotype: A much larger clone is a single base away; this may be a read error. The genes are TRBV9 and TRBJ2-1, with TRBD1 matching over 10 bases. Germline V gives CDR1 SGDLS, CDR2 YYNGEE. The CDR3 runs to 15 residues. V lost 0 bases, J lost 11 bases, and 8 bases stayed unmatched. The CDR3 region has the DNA TGTGCCAGCAGCGTAGCGGGACAGGGGAGGAATAAGCAGTTCTTC. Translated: CASSVAGQGRNKQFF.

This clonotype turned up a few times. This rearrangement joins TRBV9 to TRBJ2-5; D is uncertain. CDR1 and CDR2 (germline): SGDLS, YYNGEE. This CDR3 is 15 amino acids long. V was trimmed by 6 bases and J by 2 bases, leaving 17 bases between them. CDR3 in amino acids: CASTSTDLNQETQYF. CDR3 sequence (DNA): TGTGCCAGCACTTCTACTGACCTTAATCAAGAGACCCAGTACTTC.

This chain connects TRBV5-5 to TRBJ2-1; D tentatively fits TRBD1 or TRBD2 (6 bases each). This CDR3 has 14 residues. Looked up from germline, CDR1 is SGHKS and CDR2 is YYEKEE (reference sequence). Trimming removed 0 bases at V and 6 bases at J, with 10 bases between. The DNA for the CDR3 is TGTGCCAGCAGCTTGGGGGGGGCCGTCAATGAGCAGTTCTTC. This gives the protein CASSLGGAVNEQFF. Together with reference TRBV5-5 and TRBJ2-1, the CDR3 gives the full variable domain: DAGVTQSPTHLIKTRGQQVTLRCSPISGHKSVSWYQQVLGQGPQFIFQYYEKEERGRGNFPDRFSARQFPNYSSELNVNALLLGDSALYLCASSLGGAVNEQFFGPGTRLTVL.

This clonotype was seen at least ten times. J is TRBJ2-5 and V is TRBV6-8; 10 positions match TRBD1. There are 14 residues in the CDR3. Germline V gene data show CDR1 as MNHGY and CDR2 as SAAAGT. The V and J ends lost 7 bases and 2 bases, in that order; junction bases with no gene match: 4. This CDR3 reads CASTGQGDQETQYF. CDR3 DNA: TGTGCCAGCACCGGACAGGGGGATCAAGAGACCCAGTACTTC.

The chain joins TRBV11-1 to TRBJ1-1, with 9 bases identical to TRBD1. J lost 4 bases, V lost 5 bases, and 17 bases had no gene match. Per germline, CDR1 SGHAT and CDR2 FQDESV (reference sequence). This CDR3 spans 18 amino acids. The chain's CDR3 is CASSRSHPGTGRRTEAFF. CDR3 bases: TGTGCCAGCAGCCGCAGCCACCCCGGGACAGGGCGTCGCACTGAAGCTTTCTTT.

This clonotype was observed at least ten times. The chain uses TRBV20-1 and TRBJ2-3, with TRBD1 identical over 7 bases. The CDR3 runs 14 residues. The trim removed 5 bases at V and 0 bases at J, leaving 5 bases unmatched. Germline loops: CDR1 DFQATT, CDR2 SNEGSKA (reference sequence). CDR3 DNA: TGCAGTGCTGACAGGGTTGCAAGCACAGATACGCAGTATTTT. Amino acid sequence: CSADRVASTDTQYF.

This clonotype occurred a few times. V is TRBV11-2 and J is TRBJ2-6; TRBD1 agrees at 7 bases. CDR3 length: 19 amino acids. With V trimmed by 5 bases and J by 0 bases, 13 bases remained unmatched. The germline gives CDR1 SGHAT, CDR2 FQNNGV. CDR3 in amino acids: CASSGPRDSLISGANVLTF. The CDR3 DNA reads TGTGCCAGCAGCGGACCCCGGGACAGTCTCATCTCTGGGGCCAACGTCCTGACTTTC.